This TCR beta chain derives from a study of shared clonotypes between healthy human individuals. Germline CDR1 and CDR2: SGHRS and YFSETQ. This CDR3 has 15 amino acids. V shed 4 bases and J 6 bases; nucleotides not matched to a gene: 8. The study separated CD4+ cells into CD45RA+ naive and CD45RA-negative memory subsets. Turning to this clone: Its antigen is still unknown.

Findings and limits, study-wide: Deeper or shallower sequencing was expected to change how clonotypes are shared among donors.

Repertoires were generated with immunoSEQ multiplex PCR, while TCRdb's copy carries only in-frame clones and drops some. In the table there are some 1.5 million clones, roughly 98% of which are singletons. Sequencing input: naive CD4+ T cells sorted from blood. Documented subset: CD45RA+ positively selected. This chain links TRBV5-1 with TRBJ1-1; 11 bases are shared with TRBD1. This clonotype originated in a man aged 30 to 45 in good health. For the CDR3, the DNA is TGCGCCAGCAGCCGGACAGGGGGCTGGGGCCCTGAAGCTTTCTTT. It encodes CASSRTGGWGPEAFF.